What follows is one TCR beta chain and its context. Brentuximab vedotin exposure varied, and every patient relapsed after autologous stem cell transplantation. The data derive from a study of PD-1 blockade in classical Hodgkin lymphoma. The germline gives CDR1 SEHNR, CDR2 FQNEAQ (reference sequence). V lost 2 bases and J 3 bases, leaving 14 bases between the germline ends. This CDR3 region has 15 residues. The table came from immunoSEQ multiplex PCR; TCRdb's copy has only in-frame clones and leaves some out. This table has some 45,000 clones, more than 70% appearing once. The source of this sequence is a human donor with classical Hodgkin lymphoma. The sequenced sample was peripheral blood mononuclear cells (PBMCs), obtained at baseline. This chain links TRBV7-9 with TRBJ2-7; the D gene is possibly TRBD1 (6 bases). The CDR3 coding sequence is TGTGCCAGCAGCTTATACGGACAGAAAAACTACGAGCAGTACTTC. It specifies CASSLYGQKNYEQYF.